This T cell receptor (beta chain) originates from a study of a mutant IDH1 vaccine in newly diagnosed glioma. Study at large: Those enrolled had earlier been treated with radiotherapy, temozolomide, or both, mostly both. Study conclusions and caveats: Pseudoprogression seemingly bore no relation to changes in top peripheral T cell clonotypes.

V lost 1 base and J lost 3, with 14 bases in between. This CDR3 has 16 residues. CDR1 and CDR2 from the germline V gene are MGHRA and YSYEKL. Assay: immunoSEQ multiplex PCR; the TCRdb copy retains only in-frame clones and omits some. The sample has about 40,000 clones, approximately 90% seen once. In regard to this clone: Its cognate antigen is unknown.

Time point reported: week 5, during vaccination. A 20-mer mutant IDH1 peptide at 300 ug was injected subcutaneously with topical imiquimod. The source was PBMCs, collected from a glioma patient whose treatment included an IDH1 peptide vaccine. The rearrangement joins TRBV4-1 to TRBJ2-3, with D perhaps matching TRBD2 (7 bases). The TCR was taken from a man between 45 and 60 years old with glioma. The CDR3 protein is CASSQAGGAGTDTQYF. CDR3 DNA: TGCGCCAGCAGCCAAGCGGGGGGCGCAGGAACAGATACGCAGTATTTT.